This T cell receptor (beta chain) derives from a study of graft-versus-host responses after intestinal transplantation. Profiling relied on immunoSEQ multiplex PCR, and the TCRdb table lists in-frame clones only, not all of them. The sample has approximately 28,000 clones; approximately 93% are singletons. This clone was found once. Trimming left V 7 bases short and J 7 bases short, with 10 bases between. In germline, CDR1 is MNHNY, CDR2 SVGAGI (reference sequence). CDR3 length: 12 residues. This chain links TRBV6-6 with TRBJ2-2, with a possible D match to TRBD2 (6 bases). The TCR originated in a human patient who received an intestinal transplant, so some T cells may come from the graft donor. Material: PBMCs, obtained 66 days after intestinal transplant. DNA of the CDR3: TGTGCCAGCACCCACGGGGGCGGGGAGCTGTTTTTT. Translating gives CASTHGGGELFF.